This is a list of T cell receptor beta chains from one sample in a study of T-cell reconstitution after alpha-beta-depleted transplantation in children. MiXCR was run by TCRdb on the PCR reads, yielding one entry per CDR3 protein. The top ten hold about 8% of the sample, which has some 300,000 distinct CDR3 sequences, about a tenth seen once. Sequencing was performed on PBMCs, taken before TCRalphabeta/CD19-depleted stem cell transplant. These receptor sequences come from a boy less than two years old with acute myeloid leukemia, due to receive a stem cell transplant. Each CDR3 is given with its conserved first and last residue. A D gene is named only where the DNA matches it firmly. Not every row has a clone size; where given, it reads once, few, many or a size class.

>TRBJ2-5|TRBV6-5|many|NA
CASSYVISGIQETQYF
TGTGCCAGCAGTTACGTGATCTCGGGGATCCAAGAGACCCAGTACTTC
>TRBJ2-7|TRBV18|NA|NA
CASSPSPLALYEQYF
TGTGCCAGCTCACCATCTCCTCTAGCGCTCTACGAGCAGTACTTC
>TRBJ2-3|TRBV5-1|many|NA
CASSQSTDTQYF
TGCGCCAGCAGCCAAAGCACAGATACGCAGTATTTT
>TRBJ2-3|TRBV20-1|many|NA
CSAQSSTDTQYF
TGCAGTGCCCAATCGAGCACAGATACGCAGTATTTT
>TRBJ2-5|TRBV2|many|TRBD1
CASSTLTGTGGETQYF
TGTGCCAGCAGTACTCTTACCGGGACAGGGGGCGAGACCCAGTACTTC
>TRBJ2-7|TRBV7-9|many|NA
CASSGFGGLSSYEQYF
TGTGCCAGCAGCGGGTTTGGAGGTTTGAGCTCCTACGAGCAGTACTTC
>TRBJ2-4|TRBV7-9|many|NA
CASSSAQNIQYF
TGTGCCAGCAGCTCGGCCCAAAACATTCAGTACTTC
>TRBJ1-2|TRBV7-9|many|NA
CASSLPPYGYTF
TGTGCCAGCAGCTTACCTCCCTATGGCTACACCTTC
>TRBJ2-7|TRBV27|NA|TRBD2
CASSLVRGASYEQYF
TGTGCCAGCAGTTTAGTGCGGGGGGCGTCATACGAGCAGTACTTC
>TRBJ2-1|TRBV6-1|many|TRBD2
CASRLSGRPGASSYNEQFF
TGTGCCAGCAGGCTTAGCGGGAGGCCTGGTGCAAGCTCCTACAATGAGCAGTTCTTC
>TRBJ2-7|TRBV19|NA|TRBD1
CASSIRQGENEQYF
TGTGCCAGTAGTATCCGACAGGGCGAGAACGAGCAGTACTTC
>TRBJ1-1|TRBV6-5|many|NA
CASSYSGYSTEAFF
TGTGCCAGCAGTTACTCGGGTTACAGCACTGAAGCTTTCTTT
>TRBJ2-7|TRBV20-1|many|TRBD2
CSAETSGRSYEQYF
TGCAGTGCGGAGACTAGCGGGAGGTCCTACGAGCAGTACTTC
>TRBJ2-1|TRBV12-3/TRBV12-4|many|TRBD2
CASSIEAGAYYNEQFF
TGTGCCAGCAGTATAGAAGCGGGGGCCTACTACAATGAGCAGTTCTTC
>TRBJ1-4|TRBV20-1|many|TRBD1
CSAHRTGGDLFGEKLFF
TGCAGTGCTCACCGGACAGGGGGCGATCTTTTTGGTGAAAAACTGTTTTTT
>TRBJ2-7|TRBV12-3/TRBV12-4|NA|NA
CASSSSGGAYYEQYF
TGTGCCAGCAGTTCCTCAGGGGGGGCCTACTACGAGCAGTACTTC
>TRBJ2-4|TRBV30|few|TRBD1
CAWSVRRQGGIQYF
TGTGCCTGGAGTGTACGGAGACAGGGGGGCATTCAGTACTTC
>TRBJ1-4|TRBV3-1|NA|TRBD1
CTFCFELGGSNEKLFF
TGTACCTTCTGTTTCGAGTTAGGGGGCTCTAATGAAAAACTGTTTTTT
>TRBJ2-5|TRBV5-1|many|NA
CASSLSTVIQETQYF
TGCGCCAGCAGCTTGTCTACAGTGATACAAGAGACCCAGTACTTC
>TRBJ2-5|TRBV11-2|NA|TRBD2
CASSPFSTSGRRGETQYF
TGTGCCAGCAGCCCTTTCTCGACTAGCGGGAGGCGAGGGGAGACCCAGTACTTC
>TRBJ2-1|TRBV27|NA|NA
CASAFPGSPYNEQFF
TGTGCCAGCGCTTTTCCCGGGAGTCCCTACAATGAGCAGTTCTTC
>TRBJ1-6|TRBV3-1|many|NA
CASSQGPTAYNSPLHF
TGTGCCAGCAGCCAGGGACCTACCGCTTATAATTCACCCCTCCACTTT